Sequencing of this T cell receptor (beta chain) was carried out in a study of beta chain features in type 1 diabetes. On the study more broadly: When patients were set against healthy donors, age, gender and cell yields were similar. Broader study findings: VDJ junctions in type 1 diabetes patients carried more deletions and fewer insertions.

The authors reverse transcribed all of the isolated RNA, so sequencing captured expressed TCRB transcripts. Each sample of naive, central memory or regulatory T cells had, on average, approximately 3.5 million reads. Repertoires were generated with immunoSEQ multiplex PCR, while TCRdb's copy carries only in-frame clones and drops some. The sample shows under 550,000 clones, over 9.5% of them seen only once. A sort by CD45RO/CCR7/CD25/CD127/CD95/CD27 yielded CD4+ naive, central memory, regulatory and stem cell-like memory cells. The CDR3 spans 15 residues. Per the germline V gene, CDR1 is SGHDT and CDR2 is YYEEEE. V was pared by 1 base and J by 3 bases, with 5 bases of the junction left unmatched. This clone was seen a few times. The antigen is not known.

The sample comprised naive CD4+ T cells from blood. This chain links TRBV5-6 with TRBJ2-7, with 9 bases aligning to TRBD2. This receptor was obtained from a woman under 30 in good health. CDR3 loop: CASSLFPSGNYEQYF. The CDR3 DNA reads TGTGCCAGCAGCTTGTTCCCTAGCGGGAACTACGAGCAGTACTTC.